This entry lists 4 T cell receptor beta chains sequenced from one sample in a study of yellow fever vaccine responses in identical twins. TCRdb used MiXCR to reprocess the RT-PCR reads, holding one entry per CDR3 protein. Of 3,500 to 4,500 distinct CDR3 sequences listed, around 87% are singletons. Material: T cells from blood (PBMCs), unsorted or a sorted subset (not recorded which), obtained before or after yellow fever vaccination (not recorded which). Receptors were obtained from a woman under 30 who received the yellow fever vaccine.

The chain employs TRBV7-9 and TRBJ2-1; D is ambiguous. Germline values: CDR1 SEHNR, CDR2 FQNEAQ (reference sequence). The length of the CDR3 is 12 residues. The V gene lost 4 bases and the J gene lost 9 bases, with 10 bases spanning the gap. CDR3 protein: CASSSKGGEQFF. The CDR3 DNA sequence: TGTGCCAGCAGCTCGAAAGGCGGTGAGCAGTTCTTC.

This chain connects TRBV20-1 to TRBJ2-3, with TRBD2 identical over 12 bases. This CDR3 has 15 amino acids. The germline V gene encodes CDR1 DFQATT and CDR2 SNEGSKA (reference sequence). With 5 bases clipped from V and 6 bases from J, the junction kept 9 bases outside the gene matches. The DNA for the CDR3 is TGCAGTGCTGGTCTCGGACTAGCGGGAAGGGATACGCAGTATTTT. It translates to CSAGLGLAGRDTQYF.

The chain joins TRBV11-2 to TRBJ2-1; 7 nucleotides match TRBD2. This CDR3 has 17 residues. The junction had 11 bases not matched to a gene; V was cut back by 4 bases and J by 2 bases. Germline assignment: CDR1 SGHAT and CDR2 FQNNGV. The CDR3 DNA follows: TGTGCCAGCAGCTGGGAGGGTCAACTCCATACCTACAATGAGCAGTTCTTC. Residues: CASSWEGQLHTYNEQFF.

This clonotype came up a few times. The chain has TRBV5-6 and TRBJ2-1; 11 bases are a match to TRBD2. This CDR3 has 16 amino acids. J gave up 3 bases and V 4 bases, and 6 bases lay outside the gene matches. The germline gives CDR1 SGHDT, CDR2 YYEEEE. CDR3 in amino acids: CASSELAGADYNEQFF. The CDR3 DNA reads TGTGCCAGCAGCGAACTAGCGGGGGCCGACTACAATGAGCAGTTCTTC.